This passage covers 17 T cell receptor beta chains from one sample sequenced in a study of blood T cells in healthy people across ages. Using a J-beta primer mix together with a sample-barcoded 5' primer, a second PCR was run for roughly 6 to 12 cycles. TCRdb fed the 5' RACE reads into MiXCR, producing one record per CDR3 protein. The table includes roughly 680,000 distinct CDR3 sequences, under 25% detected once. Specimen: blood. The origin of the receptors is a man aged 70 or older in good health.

CDR3 residues: CSASGGGPTDTQYF. DNA of the CDR3: TGCAGTGCTAGTGGCGGGGGGCCCACAGATACGCAGTATTTT. The chain couples TRBV20-1 to TRBJ2-3; TRBD2 agrees at 8 bases. V shed 3 bases, J shed 2 bases, and the junction held 4 bases outside the gene matches. The length of the CDR3 is 14 residues. Germline V CDR1 and CDR2: DFQATT, SNEGSKA (reference sequence).

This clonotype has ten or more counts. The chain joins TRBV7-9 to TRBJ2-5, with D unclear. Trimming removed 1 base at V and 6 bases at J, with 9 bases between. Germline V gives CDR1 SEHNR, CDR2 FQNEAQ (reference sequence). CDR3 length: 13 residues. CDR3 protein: CASSLDRWKTQYF. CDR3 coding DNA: TGTGCCAGCAGCTTAGACCGGTGGAAGACCCAGTACTTC.

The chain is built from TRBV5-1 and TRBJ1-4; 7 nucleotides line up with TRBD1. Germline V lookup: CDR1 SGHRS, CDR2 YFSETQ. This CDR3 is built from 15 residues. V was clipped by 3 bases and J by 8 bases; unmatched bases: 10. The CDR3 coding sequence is TGCGCCAGCAGCTGGACAGGCCGGGTGGAAGAAAAACTGTTTTTT. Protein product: CASSWTGRVEEKLFF.

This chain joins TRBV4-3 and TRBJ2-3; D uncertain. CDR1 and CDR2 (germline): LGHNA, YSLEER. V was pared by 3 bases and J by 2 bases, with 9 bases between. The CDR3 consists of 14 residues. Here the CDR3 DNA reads TGCGCCAGCAGCCAGCGGTTATACACAGATACGCAGTATTTT. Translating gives CASSQRLYTDTQYF.

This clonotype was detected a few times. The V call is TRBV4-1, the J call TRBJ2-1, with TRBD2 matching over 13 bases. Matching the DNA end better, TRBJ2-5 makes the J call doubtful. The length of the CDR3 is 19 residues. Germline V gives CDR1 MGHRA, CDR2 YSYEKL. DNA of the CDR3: TGCGCCAGCAGCCAAGAGGCTGGGACTAGCGGGAATCGAGGGAAGACCCAGTACTTC. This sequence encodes CASSQEAGTSGNRGKTQYF.

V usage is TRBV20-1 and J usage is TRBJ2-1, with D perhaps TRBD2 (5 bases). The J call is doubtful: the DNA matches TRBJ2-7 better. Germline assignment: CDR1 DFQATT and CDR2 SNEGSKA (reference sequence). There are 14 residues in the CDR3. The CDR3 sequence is CSAISGNSSYEQYF. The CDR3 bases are TGCAGTGCCATCAGCGGTAATAGCTCCTACGAGCAGTACTTC.

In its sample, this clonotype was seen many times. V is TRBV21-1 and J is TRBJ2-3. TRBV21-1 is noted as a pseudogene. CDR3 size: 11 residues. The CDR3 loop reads CATTQEDTQYF. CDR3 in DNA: TGTGCCACTACTCAGGAGGATACGCAGTATTTT.

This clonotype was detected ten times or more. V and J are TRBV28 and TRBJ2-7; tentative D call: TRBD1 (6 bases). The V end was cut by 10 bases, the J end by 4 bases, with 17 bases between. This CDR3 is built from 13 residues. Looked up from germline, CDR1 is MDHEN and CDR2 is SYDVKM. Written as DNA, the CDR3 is TGTGCCACCTTGGGGGCTAGCCGATACGAGCAGTACTTC. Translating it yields CATLGASRYEQYF.

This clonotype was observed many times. CDR3 in DNA: TGCAGTGCTAGCCACGGGACAGAACCTTCCTACGAGCAGTACTTC. It codes for CSASHGTEPSYEQYF. The J gene is TRBJ2-7, the V gene TRBV20-1; 7 bases match TRBD1. Germline values: CDR1 DFQATT, CDR2 SNEGSKA (reference sequence). With 3 bases clipped from V and 1 base from J, the junction kept 9 bases outside the gene matches. This CDR3 has 15 residues.

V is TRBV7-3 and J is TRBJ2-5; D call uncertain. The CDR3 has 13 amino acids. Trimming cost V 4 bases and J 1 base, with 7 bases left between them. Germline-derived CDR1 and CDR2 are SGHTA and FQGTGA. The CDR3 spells CASSSELQETQYF. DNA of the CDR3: TGTGCCAGCAGCTCAGAACTCCAAGAGACCCAGTACTTC.

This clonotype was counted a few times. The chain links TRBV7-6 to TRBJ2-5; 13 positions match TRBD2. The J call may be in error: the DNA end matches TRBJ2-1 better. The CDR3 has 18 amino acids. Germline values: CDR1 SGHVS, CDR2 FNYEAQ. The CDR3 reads CASSLAGTSGEYYNEQFF. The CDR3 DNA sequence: TGTGCCAGCAGCTTAGCCGGGACTAGCGGGGAGTACTACAATGAGCAGTTCTTC.

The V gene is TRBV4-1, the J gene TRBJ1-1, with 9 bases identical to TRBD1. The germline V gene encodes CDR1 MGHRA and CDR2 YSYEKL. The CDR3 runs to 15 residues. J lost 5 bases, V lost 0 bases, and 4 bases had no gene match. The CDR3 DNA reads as TGCGCCAGCAGCCAAGAGGGGACAGGGTTGACTGAAGCTTTCTTT. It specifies CASSQEGTGLTEAFF.

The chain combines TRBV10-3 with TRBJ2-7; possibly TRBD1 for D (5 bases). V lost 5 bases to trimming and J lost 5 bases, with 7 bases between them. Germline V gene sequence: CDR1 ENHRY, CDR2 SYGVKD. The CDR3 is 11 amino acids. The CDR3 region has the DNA TGTGCCATCAGTCAACAGGACGAGCAGTACTTC. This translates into CAISQQDEQYF.

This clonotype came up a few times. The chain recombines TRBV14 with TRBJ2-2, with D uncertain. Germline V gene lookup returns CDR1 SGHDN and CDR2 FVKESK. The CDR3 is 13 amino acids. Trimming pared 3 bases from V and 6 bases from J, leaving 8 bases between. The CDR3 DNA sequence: TGTGCCAGCAGCCAGATTTTAGCCGGGGAGCTGTTTTTT. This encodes CASSQILAGELFF.

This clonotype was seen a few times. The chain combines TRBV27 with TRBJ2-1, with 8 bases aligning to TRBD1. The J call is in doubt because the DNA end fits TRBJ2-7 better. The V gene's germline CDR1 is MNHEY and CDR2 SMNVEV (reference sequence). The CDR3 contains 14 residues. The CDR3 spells CASSADRGGYEQYF. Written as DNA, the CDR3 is TGTGCCAGCAGTGCAGACAGGGGCGGCTACGAGCAGTACTTC.

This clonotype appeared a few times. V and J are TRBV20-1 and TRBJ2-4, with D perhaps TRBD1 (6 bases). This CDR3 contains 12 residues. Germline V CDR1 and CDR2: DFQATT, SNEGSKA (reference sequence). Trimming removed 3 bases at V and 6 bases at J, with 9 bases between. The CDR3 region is CSASQGINIQYF. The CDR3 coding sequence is TGCAGTGCTAGTCAGGGGATAAACATTCAGTACTTC.

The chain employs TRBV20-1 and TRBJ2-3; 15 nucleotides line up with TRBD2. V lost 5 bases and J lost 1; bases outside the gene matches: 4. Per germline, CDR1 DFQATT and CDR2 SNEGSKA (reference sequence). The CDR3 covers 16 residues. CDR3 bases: TGCAGTGCTGGGACTAGCGGGAGGAAGCGCACAGATACGCAGTATTTT. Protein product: CSAGTSGRKRTDTQYF.